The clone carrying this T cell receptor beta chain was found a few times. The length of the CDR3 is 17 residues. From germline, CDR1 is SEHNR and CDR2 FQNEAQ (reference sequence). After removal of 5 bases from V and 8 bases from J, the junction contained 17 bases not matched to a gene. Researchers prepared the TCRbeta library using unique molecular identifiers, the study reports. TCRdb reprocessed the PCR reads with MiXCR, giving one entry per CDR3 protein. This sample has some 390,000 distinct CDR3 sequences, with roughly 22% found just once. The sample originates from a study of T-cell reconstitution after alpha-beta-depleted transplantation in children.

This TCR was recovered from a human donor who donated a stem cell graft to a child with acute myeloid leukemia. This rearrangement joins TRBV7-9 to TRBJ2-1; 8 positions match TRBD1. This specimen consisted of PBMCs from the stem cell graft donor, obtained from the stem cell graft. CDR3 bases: TGTGCCAGCAGCCCCTCCGCCGACAGGGGTCTTGGTTATGAGCAGTTCTTC. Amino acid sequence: CASSPSADRGLGYEQFF.